This T cell receptor beta chain was sequenced in a study of T cells in Graves' hyperthyroidism and ophthalmopathy. This CDR3 has 13 amino acids. Between the trimmed V and J ends, which lost 2 bases and 3 bases, there was a span of 7 bases. Regions amplified from RNA transcripts were the TCR beta CDR3 regions. Initially, a first-round RT-PCR of the TCR CDR3 employed the HTBI primer set. TCRdb itself ran the multiplex PCR reads through MiXCR, one entry per CDR3 protein. The table includes 200,000 to 250,000 distinct CDR3 sequences, approximately 17% detected once. Ten or more counts support this clonotype.

This sequence originates from a man aged 45-60 years with Graves' hyperthyroidism. The chain has TRBV12-3 or TRBV12-4 and TRBJ1-1; D not resolved. Sequenced sample: blood. The CDR3 DNA reads TGTGCCAGCAGTTTAACGGAGGACACTGAAGCTTTCTTT. Translation: CASSLTEDTEAFF.